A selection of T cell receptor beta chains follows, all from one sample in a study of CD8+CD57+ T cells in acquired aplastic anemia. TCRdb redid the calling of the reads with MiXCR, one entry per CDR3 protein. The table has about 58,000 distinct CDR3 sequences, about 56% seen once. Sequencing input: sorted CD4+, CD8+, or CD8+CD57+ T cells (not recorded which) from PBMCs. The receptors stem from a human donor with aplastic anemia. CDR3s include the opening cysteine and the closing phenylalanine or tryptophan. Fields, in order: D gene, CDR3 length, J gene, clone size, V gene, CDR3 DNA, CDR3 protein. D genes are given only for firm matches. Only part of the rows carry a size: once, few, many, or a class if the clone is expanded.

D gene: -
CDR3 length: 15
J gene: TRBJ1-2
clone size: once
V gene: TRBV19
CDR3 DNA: TGTGCCAGTAGTACCCGACAGGCACTTTCATATGGCTACACCTTC
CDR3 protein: CASSTRQALSYGYTF

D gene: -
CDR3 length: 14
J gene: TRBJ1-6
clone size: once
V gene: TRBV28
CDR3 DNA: TGTGCCAGCAGTTTATCGCCACATCGTTCACCCCTCCACTTT
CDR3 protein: CASSLSPHRSPLHF

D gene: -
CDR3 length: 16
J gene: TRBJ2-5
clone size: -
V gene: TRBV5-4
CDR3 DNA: TGTGCCAGCAGCTCCGGAAGGGGTGGGAATCAAGAGACCCAGTACTTC
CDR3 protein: CASSSGRGGNQETQYF

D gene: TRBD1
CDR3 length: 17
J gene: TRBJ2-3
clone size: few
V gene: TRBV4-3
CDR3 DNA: TGCGCCAGCAGCCAAAGCCTCCGGGACAGGGTGGCAGATACGCAGTATTTT
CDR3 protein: CASSQSLRDRVADTQYF

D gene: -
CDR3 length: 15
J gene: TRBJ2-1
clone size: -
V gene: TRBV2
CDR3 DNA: TGTGCCAGCAGTGAAGGGCCAGCGGACTACAATGAGCAGTTCTTC
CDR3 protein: CASSEGPADYNEQFF

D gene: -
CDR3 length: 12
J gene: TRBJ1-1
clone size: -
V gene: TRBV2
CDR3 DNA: TGTGCCAGCAGCCGTAGGGACGGGGAAGCTTTCTTT
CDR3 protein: CASSRRDGEAFF

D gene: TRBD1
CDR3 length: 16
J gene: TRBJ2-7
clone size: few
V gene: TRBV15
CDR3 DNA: TGTGCCACCAGCAGGGAGGATCGGGACAGGCCTCTCGAGCAGTACTTC
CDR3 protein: CATSREDRDRPLEQYF

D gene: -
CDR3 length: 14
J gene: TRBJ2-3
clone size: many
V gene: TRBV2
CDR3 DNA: TGTGCCAGCACTGGGACATCTAGCACAGATACGCAGTATTTT
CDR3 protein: CASTGTSSTDTQYF

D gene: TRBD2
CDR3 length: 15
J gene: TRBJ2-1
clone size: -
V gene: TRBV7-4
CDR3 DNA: TGTGCCAGCAGCTTAGGGCTAGCGGGGCGCAATGAGCAGTTCTTC
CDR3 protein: CASSLGLAGRNEQFF

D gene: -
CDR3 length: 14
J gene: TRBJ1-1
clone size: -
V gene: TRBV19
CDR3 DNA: TGTGCCAGTAGCCGTAGACCCAACGCCCCTGAAGCTTTCTTT
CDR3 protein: CASSRRPNAPEAFF

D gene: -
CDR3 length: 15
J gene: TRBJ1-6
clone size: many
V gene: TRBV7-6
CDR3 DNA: TGTGCCAGCAGCCGGGAGAGGGCCGGCGGATCACCCCTCCACTTT
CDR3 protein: CASSRERAGGSPLHF

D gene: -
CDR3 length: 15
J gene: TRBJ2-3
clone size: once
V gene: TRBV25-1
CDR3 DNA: TGTGCCAGCAGCTTAGGTGTTAGGGGCTTAGATACGCAGTATTTT
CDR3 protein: CASSLGVRGLDTQYF

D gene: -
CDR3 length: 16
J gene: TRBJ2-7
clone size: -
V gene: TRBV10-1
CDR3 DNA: TGCGCCAGCAGCAAAACATCAGGGGAATCCTTTAACGAGCAGTACTTC
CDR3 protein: CASSKTSGESFNEQYF

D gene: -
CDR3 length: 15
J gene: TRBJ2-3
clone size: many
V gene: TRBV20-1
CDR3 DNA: TGCAGTGCTAGGGAGCCGGCGGGGTGGGCAGATACGCAGTATTTT
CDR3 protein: CSAREPAGWADTQYF

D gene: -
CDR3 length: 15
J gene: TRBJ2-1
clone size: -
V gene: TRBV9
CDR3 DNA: TGTGCCAGCAGCGCGACACTGAGCTCCTACAATGAGCAGTTCTTC
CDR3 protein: CASSATLSSYNEQFF

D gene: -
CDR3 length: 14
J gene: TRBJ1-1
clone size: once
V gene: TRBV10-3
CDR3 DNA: TGTGCCATCAGTGTCGGTGGGATGAACACTGAAGCTTTCTTT
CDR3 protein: CAISVGGMNTEAFF

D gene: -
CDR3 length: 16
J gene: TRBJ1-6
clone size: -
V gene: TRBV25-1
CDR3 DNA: TGTGCCAGCAGCGAATATTCAGGGTTTTCTAATTCACCCCTCCACTTT
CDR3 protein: CASSEYSGFSNSPLHF

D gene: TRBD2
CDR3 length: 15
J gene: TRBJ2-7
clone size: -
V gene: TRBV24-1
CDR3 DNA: TGTGCCACCAGTGATACTAGCGGGAGTATCTACGAGCAGTACTTC
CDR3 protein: CATSDTSGSIYEQYF

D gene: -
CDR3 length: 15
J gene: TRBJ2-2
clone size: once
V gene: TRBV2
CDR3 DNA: TGTGCCAGCAATCGGCAGGGTGGTATCACCGGGGAGCTGTTTTTT
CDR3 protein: CASNRQGGITGELFF

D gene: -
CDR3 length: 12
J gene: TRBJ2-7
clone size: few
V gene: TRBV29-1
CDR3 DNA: TGCAGCGCCGAGGCCGAGTCCTACGAGCAGTACTTC
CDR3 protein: CSAEAESYEQYF

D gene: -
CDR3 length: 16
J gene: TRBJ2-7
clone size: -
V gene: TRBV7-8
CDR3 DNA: TGTGCCAGCAGCTTTTCAGGCAGACCCACCCTCGACGAGCAGTACTTC
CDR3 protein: CASSFSGRPTLDEQYF

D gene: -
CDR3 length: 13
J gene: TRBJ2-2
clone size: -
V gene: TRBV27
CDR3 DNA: TGTGCCAGCTCCTGCAGGGGATCGGGGGAGCTGTTTTTT
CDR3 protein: CASSCRGSGELFF

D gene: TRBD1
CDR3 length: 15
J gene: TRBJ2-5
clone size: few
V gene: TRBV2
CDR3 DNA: TGTGCCAGCAGTCGCGGGACAGGGTTCTCGGAGACCCAGTACTTC
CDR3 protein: CASSRGTGFSETQYF

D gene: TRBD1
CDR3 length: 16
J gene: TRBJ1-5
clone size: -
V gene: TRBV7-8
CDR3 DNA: TGTGCCAGCAGCCCTAGCAGACAGGGTGCGGATCAGCCCCAGCATTTT
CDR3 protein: CASSPSRQGADQPQHF

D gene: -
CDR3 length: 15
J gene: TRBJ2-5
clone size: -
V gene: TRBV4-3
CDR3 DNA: TGCGCCAGCAGCCAAGATCTGCTAGGTCAAGAGACCCAGTACTTC
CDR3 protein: CASSQDLLGQETQYF

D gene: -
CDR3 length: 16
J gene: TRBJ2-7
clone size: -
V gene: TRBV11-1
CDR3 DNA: TGTGCCAGCAGCTGGAGGGGTGGGGGAAGGAACTACGAGCAGTACTTC
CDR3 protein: CASSWRGGGRNYEQYF

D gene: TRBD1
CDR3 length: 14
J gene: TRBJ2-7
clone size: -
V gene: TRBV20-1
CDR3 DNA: TGCAGTGCGGAGGACAGGGGCCCAACCTACGAGCAGTACTTC
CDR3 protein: CSAEDRGPTYEQYF

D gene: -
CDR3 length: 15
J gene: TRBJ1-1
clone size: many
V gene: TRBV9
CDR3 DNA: TGTGCCAGCAGCGCCCCACACAATCCCTACACTGAAGCTTTCTTT
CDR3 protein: CASSAPHNPYTEAFF

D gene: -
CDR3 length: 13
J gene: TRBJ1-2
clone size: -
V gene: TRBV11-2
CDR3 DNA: TGTGCCAGCAGCTTACAAGAGGACTATGGCTACACCTTC
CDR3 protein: CASSLQEDYGYTF

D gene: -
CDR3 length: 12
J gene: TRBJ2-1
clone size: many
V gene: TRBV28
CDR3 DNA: TGTGCCAGCAGTCGAAAAGACAATGAGCAGTTCTTC
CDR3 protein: CASSRKDNEQFF

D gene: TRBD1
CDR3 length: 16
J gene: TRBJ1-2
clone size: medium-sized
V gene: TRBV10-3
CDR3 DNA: TGTGCCATCAGAACGGACAGGGGGCGCTTAATAGGTGGCTACACCTTC
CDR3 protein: CAIRTDRGRLIGGYTF

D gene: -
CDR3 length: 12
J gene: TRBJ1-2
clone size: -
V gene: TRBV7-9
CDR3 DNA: TGTGCCAGCAGCCCCCAGTCAGGCGGCTACACCTTC
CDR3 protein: CASSPQSGGYTF

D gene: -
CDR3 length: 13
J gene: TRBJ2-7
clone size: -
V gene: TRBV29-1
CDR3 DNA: TGCAGCGTGGGGGTCGGGGGTATGAACGAGCAGTACTTC
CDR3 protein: CSVGVGGMNEQYF

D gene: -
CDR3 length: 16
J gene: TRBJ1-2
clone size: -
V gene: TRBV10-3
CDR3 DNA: TGTGCCATCACCGCCGGGGACAACCGAGATGGCTATGGCTACACCTTC
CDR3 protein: CAITAGDNRDGYGYTF

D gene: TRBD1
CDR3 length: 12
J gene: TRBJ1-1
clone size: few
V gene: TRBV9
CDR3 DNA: TGTGCCAGCAGCGCCAGGGGGACTGAAGCTTTCTTT
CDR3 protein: CASSARGTEAFF

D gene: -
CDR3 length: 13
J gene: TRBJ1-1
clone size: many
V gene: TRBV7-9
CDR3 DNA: TGTGCCAGCAGCTTTGACTTGACCACTGAAGCTTTCTTT
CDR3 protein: CASSFDLTTEAFF

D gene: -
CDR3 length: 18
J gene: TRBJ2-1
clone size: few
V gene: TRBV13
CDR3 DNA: TGTGCCAGCAGAGTAGGGCTAGCGACGGGTACCTCCTACAATGAGCAGTTCTTC
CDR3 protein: CASRVGLATGTSYNEQFF

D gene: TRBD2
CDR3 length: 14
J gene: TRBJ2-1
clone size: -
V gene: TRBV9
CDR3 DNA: TGTGCCAGCAGCGTATCCGGGGGGGGAGGTGAGCAGTTCTTC
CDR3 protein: CASSVSGGGGEQFF

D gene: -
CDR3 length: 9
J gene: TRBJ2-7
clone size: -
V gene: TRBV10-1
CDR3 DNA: TGCCCCCGAACAGTTGAGCAGTACTTC
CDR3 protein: CPRTVEQYF